The 13 T cell receptor beta chains presented below share a single source sample, sequenced in a study of T cell repertoires in ileal Crohn's disease. The table came from immunoSEQ multiplex PCR; TCRdb's copy has only in-frame clones and leaves some out. The sample records approximately 15,000 clones, more than 80% being singletons. Sequencing was carried out using ileal tissue. Source of these receptors: an adult with Crohn's disease.

J is TRBJ2-7 and V is TRBV27; TRBD1 matches 9 bases. Looked up from germline, CDR1 is MNHEY and CDR2 is SMNVEV (reference sequence). The CDR3 contains 15 residues. V shed 5 bases and J 5 bases; nucleotides not matched to a gene: 10. DNA for the CDR3: TGTGCCAGCAGTCCTCGTGGGGACAGGGTCCACGAGCAGTACTTC. Its translation is CASSPRGDRVHEQYF.

Only a few counts were recorded for this clone. This sample also contains other DNA sequences that code for the same CDR3. The chain uses TRBV7-6 and TRBJ2-1, with D possibly being TRBD2 (5 bases). Germline-derived CDR1 and CDR2 are SGHVS and FNYEAQ. The CDR3 sequence is 12 residues long. V shed 5 bases and J shed 6 bases, with 8 bases lying between them. CDR3 nucleotides: TGTGCCAGCAGCCCCGCGGGCAATGAGCAGTTCTTC. Amino acid sequence: CASSPAGNEQFF.

J is TRBJ2-2 and V is TRBV6-1; possible D gene TRBD1, 6 bases. From germline, CDR1 is MNHNS and CDR2 SASEGT. This CDR3 contains 16 residues. V lost 2 bases to trimming and J lost 4 bases, with 14 bases between them. DNA of the CDR3: TGTGCCAGCAGTGAATATACAGGGTTGGGCACCGGGGAGCTGTTTTTT. It is translated as CASSEYTGLGTGELFF.

The DNA of the CDR3 is TGTGCCTGGGGGACAGGGTATCGGAATCAGCCCCAGCATTTT. The encoded protein is CAWGTGYRNQPQHF. The chain combines TRBV30 with TRBJ1-5; 9 bases match TRBD1. The CDR3 runs 14 residues. V was pared by 5 bases and J by 4 bases, with 6 bases of the junction left unmatched. Germline V gene sequence: CDR1 GTSNPN, CDR2 SVGIG (reference sequence).

There are a few counts of this clone. J is TRBJ2-3 and V is TRBV25-1; D unresolved. Per the germline V gene, CDR1 is MGHDK and CDR2 is SYGVNS. The CDR3 covers 14 residues. Trimming shortened V by 8 bases and J by 1 base, and 13 bases separated the two germline ends. CDR3 protein: CASGMAGGTDTQYF. The CDR3 nucleotides are TGTGCCAGCGGCATGGCCGGAGGCACAGATACGCAGTATTTT.

This clone turned up a few times. The chain has TRBV11-3 and TRBJ1-1; TRBD1 agrees at 10 bases. Germline-derived CDR1 and CDR2 are SGHNT and YENEEA. Trimming cost V 3 bases and J 5 bases; bases outside gene matches: 9. The CDR3 contains 16 residues. The CDR3 nucleotides read TGTGCCAGCAGCTTCCGACAGGGGGCGCCGGGGACTGAAGCTTTCTTT. Translation gives CASSFRQGAPGTEAFF.

This chain links TRBV5-8 with TRBJ1-3; maybe TRBD1 (6 bases). Trimming removed 4 bases from V and 1 base from J, with 12 bases in between. Per germline, CDR1 SGHTS and CDR2 YDEGEE. The CDR3 is 15 amino acids. CDR3 DNA: TGTGCCAGCAGCCATGACAGGATTTCTGGAAACACCATATATTTT. It specifies CASSHDRISGNTIYF.

This clone was seen a single time. The chain recombines TRBV11-2 with TRBJ1-1, with 7 bases fitting TRBD1. Unmatched junction bases numbered 8, after V lost 4 bases and J lost 0 bases. The CDR3 loop spans 16 amino acids. Germline-derived CDR1 and CDR2 are SGHAT and FQNNGV. The CDR3, as DNA: TGTGCCAGCAGCTCCGGGACAGTCGTCATGAACACTGAAGCTTTCTTT. This sequence encodes CASSSGTVVMNTEAFF.

The V and J genes are TRBV18 and TRBJ1-3; TRBD1 is a possible D gene (5 bases). There are 15 residues in the CDR3. Germline loops: CDR1 KGHSH, CDR2 LQKENI. V lost 3 bases to trimming and J lost 3 bases, with 12 bases between them. The CDR3 sequence: CASSPTTAIGNTIYF. The CDR3 DNA reads TGTGCCAGCTCACCGACGACAGCGATTGGAAACACCATATATTTT.

The chain carries TRBV29-1 and TRBJ2-5; the match to TRBD2 covers 7 bases. The CDR3 is made up of 10 amino acids. Losses at the gene ends were 8 bases for V and 5 bases for J; bases not matched to a gene: 2. The germline V gene encodes CDR1 SQVTM and CDR2 ANQGSEA. The CDR3 DNA reads TGCAGCATGGGAGGGGAGACCCAGTACTTC. Its translation: CSMGGETQYF.

The rearrangement joins TRBV7-2 to TRBJ2-2; no reliable D call. V was pared by 5 bases and J by 6 bases, with 10 bases between. This CDR3 is built from 13 residues. In germline, CDR1 is SGHTA, CDR2 FQGNSA. The CDR3 DNA reads as TGTGCCAGCAGCGCCGTAGGAGCCGGGGAGCTGTTTTTT. Amino acid sequence: CASSAVGAGELFF.

The chain is built from TRBV30 and TRBJ1-1; a weak D match, TRBD1 (5 bases). The germline CDR1 and CDR2 sequences are GTSNPN and SVGIG (reference sequence). The CDR3 is 13 amino acids. Deletions cut 4 bases from V and 4 bases from J, with 13 bases between. The CDR3 region has the DNA TGTGCCTGGAATTCTCGGCAGGGCACTGAAGCTTTCTTT. The encoded protein is CAWNSRQGTEAFF.

V is TRBV19 and J is TRBJ2-5, with 8 positions matching TRBD1. The V gene's germline CDR1 is LNHDA and CDR2 SQIVND (reference sequence). The CDR3 contains 13 residues. J gave up 4 bases and V 8 bases, and 6 bases lay outside the gene matches. The CDR3 loop is CASGGTGGETQYF. For the CDR3, the DNA is TGTGCCAGTGGGGGAACAGGGGGAGAGACCCAGTACTTC.